One and the same sample provided the 21 T cell receptor beta chains below, sequenced in a study of neurological immune-mediated disorders. Documented time point: longitudinal time-point 2. Using its own MiXCR run on the 5' RACE reads, TCRdb lists one record per CDR3 protein. The profile shows tens of thousands of distinct CDR3 sequences, around 13% of them singletons. The sequencing sample was made of PBMCs. These receptors were obtained from a female donor with HTLV-1-associated myelopathy (HAM/TSP).

This clonotype was found many times. The gene calls are TRBV5-1 and TRBJ2-3, with D possibly called TRBD1 or TRBD2 (5 bases each). CDR3 length: 16 amino acids. With 1 base removed from V and 2 bases from J, the gap between germline ends came to 14 bases. Germline V gene sequence: CDR1 SGHRS, CDR2 YFSETQ. The CDR3 nucleotides read TGCGCCAGCAGCTTGTCCGGGACGGCCAACACAGATACGCAGTATTTT. Amino acid sequence: CASSLSGTANTDTQYF.

This clonotype was counted between two and nine times. The chain recombines TRBV6-1 with TRBJ2-3; D unclear. Germline CDR1 MNHNS, CDR2 SASEGT. Between the trimmed V and J ends, which lost 5 bases and 1 base, there was a span of 4 bases. The CDR3 has 12 amino acids. CDR3 nucleotide sequence: TGTGCCAGCAGTTGGGGCACAGATACGCAGTATTTT. It translates to CASSWGTDTQYF.

This clonotype was detected only a few times. Just one base apart from a much larger clone, this may be a read error. For the CDR3, the DNA is TGCGCCAGCAGCTTGGGGTACTCTGGGGCCAACGTCCTGACTTTC. It yields the protein CASSLGYSGANVLTF. This chain links TRBV5-1 with TRBJ2-6; D is unresolved. CDR1 is SGHRS, CDR2 YFSETQ, per germline. This CDR3 has 15 residues. Trimming removed 0 bases at V and 0 bases at J, with 4 bases between.

In its sample, this clonotype was seen many times. The rearrangement joins TRBV5-1 to TRBJ2-4, with 8 bases that match TRBD1. This CDR3 has 14 residues. CDR1 and CDR2 from the germline V gene are SGHRS and YFSETQ. Trimming removed 2 bases from V and 5 bases from J; junction bases left unmatched: 3. CDR3 coding DNA: TGCGCCAGCAGCTTACAGGGGGACGAAAACATTCAGTACTTC. Protein product: CASSLQGDENIQYF.

This clonotype showed up many times. This chain links TRBV6-5 with TRBJ2-5; the match to TRBD2 covers 11 bases. The CDR3 consists of 16 residues. The V gene end was trimmed by 6 bases and the J gene end by 7 bases; junction bases not matched to a gene: 13. Germline values: CDR1 MNHEY, CDR2 SVGAGI. For the CDR3, the DNA is TGTGCCAGCAGGGGGACTAGCGGCCGTATGGATGGGACCCAGTACTTC. Protein sequence: CASRGTSGRMDGTQYF.

This chain connects TRBV27 to TRBJ2-7, with D uncertain. The germline V gene encodes CDR1 MNHEY and CDR2 SMNVEV (reference sequence). Trimming removed 6 bases from V and 3 bases from J, with 18 bases in between. The length of the CDR3 is 15 residues. In DNA, the CDR3 is TGTGCCAGCAGCTCCCTTGTTGATGTCAGCTACGAGCAGTACTTC. As protein: CASSSLVDVSYEQYF.

In the case of this clonotype: Possible read error: a much larger clone is one base away. The chain uses TRBV6-6 and TRBJ2-7, with D tentatively TRBD1 (6 bases). The CDR3 contains 13 residues. The germline CDR1 and CDR2 sequences are MNHNY and SVGAGI (reference sequence). CDR3 loop: CASSYGGSLEPYF. The CDR3 nucleotides are TGTGCCAGCAGTTACGGGGGCTCGCTCGAGCCGTACTTC.

Of note for this clonotype: A read error is possible here, since a much larger clone lies one base away. The chain recombines TRBV5-1 with TRBJ1-6, with 8 positions matching TRBD1. Germline V lookup: CDR1 SGHRS, CDR2 YFSETQ. This CDR3 has 15 residues. The CDR3 DNA reads TGCGCCGGCAGCCCGGACAGGGTGGGTGGTTCACCCCTCCACTTT. Protein product: CAGSPDRVGGSPLHF.

About this clonotype itself: A much more abundant neighbour one base away suggests this may be a read error. The rearrangement joins TRBV2 to TRBJ1-1; D is perhaps TRBD1 (6 bases). CDR3 size: 13 residues. Looked up from germline, CDR1 is SNHLY and CDR2 is FYNNEI. The DNA of the CDR3 is TGTGCCAGCATGGCCCCTTGGGACACTGAAGCTTTATTT. It yields the protein CASMAPWDTEALF.

The V call is TRBV12-3 or TRBV12-4, the J call TRBJ2-7; perhaps D is TRBD1 or TRBD2 (5 bases each). The V end lost 6 bases, the J end lost 6 bases, and 12 bases lay between the germline ends. The CDR3 covers 12 residues. This CDR3 reads CASRARAGEQYF. The CDR3 nucleotides read TGTGCCAGCAGGGCCAGGGCGGGCGAGCAGTACTTC.

The CDR3 DNA reads as TGTGCCATTACCACCCCCCCTGAGGGGGCCGGTGGGACAGATACGCAGTATTTT. Protein: CAITTPPEGAGGTDTQYF. The rearrangement joins TRBV28 to TRBJ2-3; 7 nucleotides align to TRBD1. CDR1 is MDHEN, CDR2 SYDVKM, per germline. The CDR3 is made up of 18 amino acids. Trimming took 10 bases from V and 3 from J; bases not matched to a gene: 22.

This clonotype has ten or more counts. This chain connects TRBV28 to TRBJ2-7; possible D gene TRBD1, 6 bases. The CDR3 sequence is 14 residues long. Trimming pared 5 bases from V and 6 bases from J, leaving 17 bases between. The germline gives CDR1 MDHEN, CDR2 SYDVKM. The CDR3 DNA reads TGTGCCAGCAGTCTCGGACAGCCCCCTATCGAGCAGTACTTC. Translation: CASSLGQPPIEQYF.

This clonotype was counted at least ten times. The chain joins TRBV5-1 to TRBJ2-5, with D tentatively TRBD2 (5 bases). Trimming removed 4 bases from V and 1 base from J, with 14 bases in between. Looked up from germline, CDR1 is SGHRS and CDR2 is YFSETQ. The CDR3 covers 15 residues. CDR3 sequence: CASSRSGTRQETQYF. CDR3 nucleotide sequence: TGCGCCAGCAGCCGGAGCGGTACCCGCCAAGAGACCCAGTACTTC.

This clonotype has only one observation. A read error may explain this, as a much larger clone is one base away. The rearrangement uses TRBV6-6 and TRBJ2-2; no firm D call. In germline, CDR1 is MNHNY, CDR2 SVGAGI (reference sequence). V gave up 5 bases and J gave up 10 bases, with 8 bases separating them. The CDR3 covers 11 residues. Here the CDR3 reads CASSGGVELFF. The CDR3, as DNA: TGTGCCAGCAGTGGTGGTGTGGAGCTGTTTTTT.

Ten or more counts support this clonotype. The chain uses TRBV20-1 and TRBJ2-5; TRBD2 matches at 8 bases. The V gene's germline CDR1 is DFQATT and CDR2 SNEGSKA (reference sequence). The CDR3 extends over 14 amino acids. V dropped 0 bases and J dropped 4; count of bases not matched to a gene: 4. The CDR3 protein is CSARDGLAGETQYF. DNA of the CDR3: TGCAGTGCTAGAGATGGGCTAGCGGGAGAGACCCAGTACTTC.

This clonotype was found many times. The V and J genes are TRBV20-1 and TRBJ1-6; D is unresolved. This CDR3 region has 14 residues. The V and J ends lost 0 bases and 7 bases respectively, with 10 bases between them. Germline values: CDR1 DFQATT, CDR2 SNEGSKA (reference sequence). The CDR3 DNA sequence: TGCAGTGCTAGAGATCCAGGTCCCAATTCACCCCTCCACTTT. This codes for CSARDPGPNSPLHF.

In its sample, this clonotype was seen many times. J is TRBJ2-1 and V is TRBV12-3 or TRBV12-4; D may be TRBD2 (5 bases). Trimming removed 3 bases from V and 5 bases from J, with 11 bases in between. This CDR3 comprises 14 residues. The CDR3 DNA reads TGTGCCAGCAGTTTTCAGGACTCAGACAATGAGCAGTTCTTC. Translating it yields CASSFQDSDNEQFF.

As regards this clonotype: A much larger clone differs from this one at a single base, so this may be a read error. Lacking the conserved final phenylalanine or tryptophan, this CDR3 likely reflects a read error. The chain carries TRBV5-1 and TRBJ1-1; maybe TRBD1 (6 bases). The CDR3 is 13 amino acids. With 0 bases removed from V and 4 bases from J, the gap between germline ends came to 7 bases. Germline CDR1 is SGHRS and CDR2 is YFSETQ. CDR3 residues: CASSLVQGTEAFL. The CDR3 DNA sequence: TGCGCCAGCAGCTTGGTACAGGGCACTGAAGCTTTCTTA.

This clonotype showed up many times. This chain connects TRBV5-1 to TRBJ1-1, with D maybe TRBD1 (5 bases). This CDR3 spans 16 amino acids. Germline V gene sequence: CDR1 SGHRS, CDR2 YFSETQ. V gave up 4 bases and J gave up 0 bases, with 16 bases separating them. The CDR3 DNA follows: TGCGCCAGCAGCCCCTGGATTGGGGCCTTGAACACTGAAGCTTTCTTT. The encoded protein is CASSPWIGALNTEAFF.

Comment on this clonotype: A much larger clonotype is one base distant, so this may be a read error. The chain employs TRBV10-2 and TRBJ2-7; D gene uncertain. Germline V lookup: CDR1 WSHSY, CDR2 SAAADI. This CDR3 spans 15 amino acids. The CDR3 loop is CASRRDPEPTYEKYF. DNA for the CDR3: TGCGCCAGCAGAAGGGATCCCGAACCGACCTACGAGAAGTACTTC.

In its sample, this clonotype was seen many times. This chain connects TRBV5-1 to TRBJ1-5; TRBD1 matches 10 bases. Looked up from germline, CDR1 is SGHRS and CDR2 is YFSETQ. V shed 4 bases, J shed 8 bases, and the junction held 6 bases outside the gene matches. This CDR3 has 14 amino acids. CDR3 residues: CASSMTGGREPQHF. CDR3 nucleotides: TGCGCCAGCAGCATGACAGGGGGCAGAGAGCCCCAGCATTTT.